Presented here are 7 T cell receptor beta chains from one specimen sequenced in a study of blood T cells in healthy people across ages. A second PCR, run for roughly 7 to 12 cycles, used a sample-barcoded 5' primer plus a J-beta primer mix. A single record per CDR3 protein comes from TCRdb applying MiXCR to the 5' RACE reads. The sample comprises about 1.1 million distinct CDR3 sequences, around two fifths of which are singletons, and approximately 14% rests with the top ten. Sequencing was done on a sample of blood. The receptors were gathered from a man in his late teens or twenties in good health.

This clonotype was observed a handful of times. The rearrangement joins TRBV20-1 to TRBJ1-5, with a possible D match to TRBD1 (5 bases). Trimming pared 0 bases from V and 3 bases from J, leaving 15 bases between. This CDR3 contains 16 residues. The germline gives CDR1 DFQATT, CDR2 SNEGSKA (reference sequence). The CDR3 nucleotides are TGCAGTGCTAGAGAATCAGCCGGGACTCACAATCAGCCCCAGCATTTT. Translation gives CSARESAGTHNQPQHF.

The chain links TRBV20-1 to TRBJ1-2, with D tentatively TRBD1 (6 bases). The CDR3 is 13 residues long. CDR1 is DFQATT, CDR2 SNEGSKA, per germline (reference sequence). V dropped 0 bases and J dropped 4 bases, with 9 bases sitting between them. The CDR3 DNA sequence: TGCAGTGCTAGAGAGGACAGCGGCTATGGCTACACCTTC. Its protein product is CSAREDSGYGYTF.

V is TRBV6-2 or TRBV6-3 and J is TRBJ2-3, with 16 bases that match TRBD2. CDR3 size: 17 residues. Germline-derived CDR1 and CDR2 are MNHEY and SVGEGT. With 4 bases clipped from V and 4 bases from J, the junction kept 5 bases outside the gene matches. The CDR3 DNA follows: TGTGCCAGCAGTTCCGGGACTAGCGGGGGGGCCGCAGATACGCAGTATTTT. This translates into CASSSGTSGGAADTQYF.

This clonotype showed up just a few times. This chain connects TRBV20-1 to TRBJ1-6, with 9 bases fitting TRBD1. Trimming took 5 bases from V and 10 from J; bases not matched to a gene: 15. Germline V lookup: CDR1 DFQATT, CDR2 SNEGSKA (reference sequence). The CDR3 consists of 16 residues. This CDR3 is CSASRSGQGSFSPLHF. The CDR3 DNA sequence: TGCAGTGCTTCGCGATCGGGACAGGGTTCGTTCTCACCCCTCCACTTT.

There are many counts of this clonotype. The chain carries TRBV20-1 and TRBJ2-7; tentatively, D is TRBD1 (6 bases). The V end lost 5 bases, the J end lost 0 bases, and 11 bases lay between the germline ends. From germline, CDR1 is DFQATT and CDR2 SNEGSKA (reference sequence). The CDR3 contains 13 residues. CDR3 region: CSAPGQNSYEQYF. CDR3 nucleotides: TGCAGTGCTCCCGGACAGAACTCCTACGAGCAGTACTTC.

The chain uses TRBV3-1 and TRBJ2-3, with D perhaps matching TRBD2 (6 bases). V was pared by 9 bases and J by 3 bases, with 13 bases between. This CDR3 region has 13 residues. CDR1 and CDR2 from the germline V gene are LGHDT and YNNKEL (reference sequence). CDR3 residues: CARRGGVTDTQYF. The CDR3 DNA reads TGTGCCAGGAGGGGCGGGGTGACAGATACGCAGTATTTT.

The CDR3 sequence: CSVGRIASGELFF. The CDR3 DNA is TGCAGCGTTGGAAGGATAGCGTCCGGGGAGCTGTTTTTT. The chain is built from TRBV29-1 and TRBJ2-2; TRBD2 might be the D (5 bases). V was shortened by 4 bases and J by 6 bases, with 12 bases between the two germline ends. This CDR3 spans 13 amino acids. CDR1 is SQVTM, CDR2 ANQGSEA, per germline.